Listed here is a single T cell receptor beta chain. Its antigen is not known. Synthesis of TCR cDNA relied on 5'RACE template switching, which attached a universal primer site and UMIs. TCRdb ran MiXCR on the 5' RACE reads and lists one entry per CDR3 protein. Here the sample spans about 370,000 distinct CDR3 sequences, more than 9% being singletons. There are 14 residues in the CDR3. Germline V gives CDR1 DFQATT, CDR2 SNEGSKA (reference sequence). This sample stems from a study of T cells after yellow fever vaccination. Study findings and constraints: Most clones from primary vaccination were detected again post-booster (roughly 96% CD4, 70% to 90% CD8). Among all clonotypes, a small share was observed in both CD4 and CD8 compartments. One caveat is that FACS-sorted repertoires could contain abundant clonotypes contaminating from the bulk population.

The sample was PBMCs, taken on the day of the first yellow fever vaccination. The V and J genes are TRBV20-1 and TRBJ2-3, with 7 nucleotides matching TRBD1. The TCR was taken from a young man who received the YFV17D yellow fever vaccine. The CDR3 loop reads CSTGDPPHTDTQYF. The DNA of the CDR3 is TGCTCCACAGGGGATCCGCCCCACACAGATACGCAGTATTTT.